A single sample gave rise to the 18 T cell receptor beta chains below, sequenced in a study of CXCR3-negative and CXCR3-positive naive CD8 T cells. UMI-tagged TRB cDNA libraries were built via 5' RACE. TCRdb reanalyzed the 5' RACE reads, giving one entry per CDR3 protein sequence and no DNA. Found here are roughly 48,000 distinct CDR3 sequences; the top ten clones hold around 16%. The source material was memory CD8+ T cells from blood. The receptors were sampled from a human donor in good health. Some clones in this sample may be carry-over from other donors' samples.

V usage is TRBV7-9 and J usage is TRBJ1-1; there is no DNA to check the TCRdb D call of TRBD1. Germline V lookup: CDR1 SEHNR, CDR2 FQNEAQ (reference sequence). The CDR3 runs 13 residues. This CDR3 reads CASSSPGGTEAFF.

CDR3 sequence reads: CSAYRGDPSYEQYF. The chain has TRBV20-1 and TRBJ2-7; TCRdb returns TRBD2, unconfirmable since there is no DNA. This CDR3 spans 14 amino acids. Germline V gene lookup returns CDR1 DFQATT and CDR2 SNEGSKA (reference sequence).

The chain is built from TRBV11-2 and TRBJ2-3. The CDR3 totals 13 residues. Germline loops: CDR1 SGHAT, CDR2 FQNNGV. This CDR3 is CASSLYSADTQYF.

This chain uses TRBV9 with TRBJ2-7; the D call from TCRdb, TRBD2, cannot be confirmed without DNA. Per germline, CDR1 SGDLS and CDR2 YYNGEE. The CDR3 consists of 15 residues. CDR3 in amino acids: CASSVAGQRAYEQYF.

This chain's CDR3 is CASSSDRHRGNIQYF. The J gene is TRBJ2-4, the V gene TRBV12-3 or TRBV12-4; the TCRdb call, TRBD1, lacks DNA for checking. The CDR3 length is 15 residues.

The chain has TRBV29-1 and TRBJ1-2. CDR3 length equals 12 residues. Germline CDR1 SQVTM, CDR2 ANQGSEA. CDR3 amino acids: CSVNLGRYGYTF.

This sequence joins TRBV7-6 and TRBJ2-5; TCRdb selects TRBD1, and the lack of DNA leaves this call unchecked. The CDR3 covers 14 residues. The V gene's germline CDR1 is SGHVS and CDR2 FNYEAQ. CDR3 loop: CASSSGTAKETQYF. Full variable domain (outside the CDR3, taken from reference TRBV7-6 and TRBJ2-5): GAGVSQSPRYKVTKRGQDVALRCDPISGHVSLYWYRQALGQGPEFLTYFNYEAQQDKSGLPNDRFSAERPEGSISTLTIQRTEQRDSAMYRCASSSGTAKETQYFGPGTRLLVL.

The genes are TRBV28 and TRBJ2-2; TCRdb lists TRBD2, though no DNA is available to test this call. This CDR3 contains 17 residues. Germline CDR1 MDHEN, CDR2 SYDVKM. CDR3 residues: CASSPSLASGLTGELFF.

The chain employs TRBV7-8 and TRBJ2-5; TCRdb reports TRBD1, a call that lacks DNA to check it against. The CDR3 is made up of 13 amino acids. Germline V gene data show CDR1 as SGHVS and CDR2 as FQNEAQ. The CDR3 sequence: CAGGDRGLETQYF.

CDR3 residues: CASTPEAGGNTGELFF. V usage is TRBV6-4 and J usage is TRBJ2-2; TCRdb designates TRBD1, a call that cannot be tested without DNA. This CDR3 spans 16 amino acids. CDR1 and CDR2 from the germline V gene are MRHNA and SNTAGT.

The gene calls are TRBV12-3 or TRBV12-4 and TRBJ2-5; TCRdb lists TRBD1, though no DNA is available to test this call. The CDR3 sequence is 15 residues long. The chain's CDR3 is CASSTGTGPWETQYF.

Here the CDR3 reads CASSQGPVSFNYGYTF. The genes are TRBV3-1 and TRBJ1-2. Germline-derived CDR1 and CDR2 are LGHDT and YNNKEL (reference sequence). The CDR3 has 16 residues.

The CDR3 loop is CASRQLQGTEAFF. V usage is TRBV6-5 and J usage is TRBJ1-1; with no DNA, the TCRdb D assignment of TRBD1 cannot be verified. This CDR3 region has 13 residues. Germline V gene data show CDR1 as MNHEY and CDR2 as SVGAGI.

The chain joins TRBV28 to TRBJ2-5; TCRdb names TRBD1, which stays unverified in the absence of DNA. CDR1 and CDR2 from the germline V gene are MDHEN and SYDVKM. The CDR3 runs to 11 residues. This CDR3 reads CASSPGGSQYF.

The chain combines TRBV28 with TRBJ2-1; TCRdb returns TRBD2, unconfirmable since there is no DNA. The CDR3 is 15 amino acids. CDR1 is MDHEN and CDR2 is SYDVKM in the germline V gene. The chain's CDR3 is CASSFPTDLYNEQFF.

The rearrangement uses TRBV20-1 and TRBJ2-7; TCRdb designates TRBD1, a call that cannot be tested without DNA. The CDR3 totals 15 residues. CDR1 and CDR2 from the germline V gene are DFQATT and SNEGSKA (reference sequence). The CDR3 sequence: CSARDRSRTAYEQYF.

The CDR3 reads CASSSERDEQFF. This chain connects TRBV28 to TRBJ2-1. The CDR3 covers 12 residues. Per the germline V gene, CDR1 is MDHEN and CDR2 is SYDVKM.

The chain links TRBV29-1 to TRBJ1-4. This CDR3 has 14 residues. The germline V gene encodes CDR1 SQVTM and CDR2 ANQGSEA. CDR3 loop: CSVGTVTTNEKLFF.